These T cell receptor beta chains were read from a single sample in a study of blood T cell repertoires in COVID-19. The data were produced by immunoSEQ multiplex PCR, yet TCRdb's version contains in-frame clones alone and is incomplete. Counted here are about 100,000 clones, roughly nine tenths occurring once; the ten biggest clones make up about 6.9%. The specimen was peripheral blood. Receptor source: a man aged 30 to 45 in a cohort sampled during active COVID-19. The conserved cysteine and the conserved F or W are not part of the CDR3 here. Not all rows give a size; the values are once, few, many and, for expanded clones, a class.

J gene: TRBJ1-6; V gene: TRBV12-3/TRBV12-4; clone size: once; CDR3 protein: ASSLRGNSPLH
J gene: TRBJ2-5; V gene: TRBV10-2; clone size: NA; CDR3 protein: ASSDELAGGLETQY
J gene: TRBJ1-4; V gene: TRBV18; clone size: NA; CDR3 protein: ASSADLEEKLF
J gene: TRBJ2-7; V gene: TRBV7-2; clone size: NA; CDR3 protein: ASSPQLMTGGAYEQY
J gene: TRBJ2-7; V gene: TRBV19; clone size: NA; CDR3 protein: ASSTQGQDYEQY
J gene: TRBJ1-4; V gene: TRBV7-2; clone size: once; CDR3 protein: ASSLEGADEKLF
J gene: TRBJ1-1; V gene: TRBV29-1; clone size: NA; CDR3 protein: SGSRGNTEAF
J gene: TRBJ2-5; V gene: TRBV19; clone size: NA; CDR3 protein: ASSMTSQYQETQY
J gene: TRBJ2-7; V gene: TRBV4-1; clone size: NA; CDR3 protein: ASSQLGQGAYEQY
J gene: TRBJ2-2; V gene: TRBV7-8; clone size: NA; CDR3 protein: ASSLGQGSTGELF
J gene: TRBJ1-2; V gene: TRBV18; clone size: NA; CDR3 protein: ASSQDRFYGYT
J gene: TRBJ1-4; V gene: TRBV20-1; clone size: NA; CDR3 protein: SASGGQGLTNEKLF
J gene: TRBJ1-5; V gene: TRBV5-5; clone size: NA; CDR3 protein: ASSNSGRQGNQPQH
J gene: TRBJ1-2; V gene: TRBV6-5; clone size: NA; CDR3 protein: ASSYGASAGYT
J gene: TRBJ1-4; V gene: TRBV7-9; clone size: NA; CDR3 protein: ASSLGTEGEKLF
J gene: TRBJ2-2; V gene: TRBV5-1; clone size: NA; CDR3 protein: ASSLELAGGKYTGELF
J gene: TRBJ2-2; V gene: TRBV6-6; clone size: once; CDR3 protein: ASSPGGGELF
J gene: TRBJ2-4; V gene: TRBV5-5; clone size: once; CDR3 protein: ASSLSSNRQGTNVKNIQY
J gene: TRBJ2-1; V gene: TRBV27; clone size: NA; CDR3 protein: ASTGGTSGANEQF
J gene: TRBJ2-3; V gene: TRBV6-5; clone size: NA; CDR3 protein: ASSYSAGAVADTQY
J gene: TRBJ2-2; V gene: TRBV5-1; clone size: NA; CDR3 protein: ASSLEQNTGELF
J gene: TRBJ2-1; V gene: TRBV30; clone size: NA; CDR3 protein: AWSGGWDRIYNEQF
J gene: TRBJ2-3; V gene: TRBV5-1; clone size: once; CDR3 protein: ASSLGLLAGGTYTDTQY
J gene: TRBJ2-1; V gene: TRBV2; clone size: NA; CDR3 protein: ASIGAGGSYNEQF
J gene: TRBJ2-5; V gene: TRBV5-1; clone size: NA; CDR3 protein: ASSLLIMTKETQY